This T cell receptor (beta chain) originates from a study of response to subunit inactivated influenza vaccine. General study results and limits: The authors suggested that few new T cells are recruited per seasonal influenza vaccination.

In regard to this clonotype: What it recognizes is unknown.

TCRdb re-derived calls from the RT-PCR reads in MiXCR, one entry per CDR3 protein. The repertoire has approximately 480,000 distinct CDR3 sequences, roughly 9.7% of them found once; the top ten carry approximately 12%. The ends were cut back, 6 bases at V and 1 base at J, with 13 bases in the middle. The CDR3 has 15 amino acids. The germline V gene has CDR1 MNHEY and CDR2 SMNVEV (reference sequence). This clonotype was obtained from a man between 50 and 59 years old who received an inactivated influenza vaccine. V is TRBV27 and J is TRBJ2-1; perhaps TRBD2 as D (5 bases). The material sequenced was PBMCs from blood, taken roughly 45 days after vaccination. Written as DNA, the CDR3 is TGTGCCAGCAGACACGGAGCGGCGTCCTACAATGAGCAGTTCTTC. This translates into CASRHGAASYNEQFF.